These 30 T cell receptor beta chains share one sample of origin, sequenced in a study of blood T cells in healthy people across ages (dated by TCRdb to the mid-2010s). Library preparation used 5' RACE. The sequencing machine was an Illumina HiSeq 2500. The second PCR ran for roughly 7 to 11 cycles and used a J-beta primer mix along with a sample-barcoded 5' primer. The public sequencing data were trimmed at Q25 with fastp and processed into clonotypes with MiXCR by TCRdb, which kept only in-frame beta chains. Identical CDR3 protein sequences are pooled into one entry, listed with their most common genes and DNA. A total of nearly 800,000 distinct CDR3 sequences appear in this sample, about 56% of them only once. Jointly, the top ten make up around 25% of the sample. Input material: blood. All receptors come from a man aged 40-49 years in good health.

The chain combines TRBV6-5 with TRBJ2-4; no reliable D call. There are 19 residues in the CDR3. V lost 0 bases and J 0 bases, leaving 18 bases between the germline ends. Per germline, CDR1 MNHEY and CDR2 SVGAGI. CDR3 sequence (DNA): TGTGCCAGCAGTTACTCGCCAAGAACCGGCGTCCTAGCCAAAAACATTCAGTACTTC. This translates into CASSYSPRTGVLAKNIQYF.

This clonotype was detected a few times. This chain connects TRBV4-1 to TRBJ2-7, with 8 positions matching TRBD2. The CDR3 consists of 15 residues. Trimming at V came to 0 bases and at J to 6 bases, leaving 7 bases not matched to a gene. Germline V lookup: CDR1 MGHRA, CDR2 YSYEKL. The chain's CDR3 is CASSQEAGVEGEQYF. The CDR3 DNA follows: TGCGCCAGCAGCCAAGAAGCGGGGGTGGAGGGCGAGCAGTACTTC.

The chain carries TRBV7-9 and TRBJ2-3; D is possibly TRBD1 or TRBD2 (5 bases each). CDR1 and CDR2 (germline): SEHNR, FQNEAQ (reference sequence). The CDR3 extends over 13 amino acids. The ends were cut back, 8 bases at V and 5 bases at J, with 14 bases in the middle. CDR3 sequence (DNA): TGTGCCAGCCGCGGTGGGGGTTTAGATACGCAGTATTTT. This codes for CASRGGGLDTQYF.

The genes are TRBV28 and TRBJ2-5, with D maybe TRBD1 (6 bases). CDR1 is MDHEN and CDR2 is SYDVKM in the germline V gene. This CDR3 is built from 14 residues. Trimming stripped 8 bases from V and 2 bases from J, with 15 bases between. In DNA form, the CDR3 reads TGTGCCAGCCGATCACCCGGACAGCAAGAGACCCAGTACTTC. This encodes CASRSPGQQETQYF.

The chain is built from TRBV6-2 or TRBV6-3 and TRBJ2-7, with a possible D match to TRBD1 (6 bases). There are 14 residues in the CDR3. Trimming shortened V by 7 bases and J by 5 bases, and 18 bases separated the two germline ends. Germline CDR1 and CDR2: MNHEY and SVGEGT. The CDR3 here is CASTEQGWQNEQYF. The CDR3 DNA follows: TGTGCCAGCACCGAACAGGGTTGGCAAAACGAGCAGTACTTC.

The table lists this clonotype with a few counts. J is TRBJ1-1 and V is TRBV3-1, with TRBD1 identical over 7 bases. Germline loops: CDR1 LGHDT, CDR2 YNNKEL (reference sequence). J gave up 4 bases and V 3 bases, and 2 bases lay outside the gene matches. This CDR3 comprises 13 residues. The CDR3 sequence: CASSQTGITEAFF. The CDR3 DNA reads TGTGCCAGCAGCCAGACAGGGATCACTGAAGCTTTCTTT.

This clonotype was recorded a few times. This rearrangement joins TRBV12-3 or TRBV12-4 to TRBJ2-1; D not resolved. The CDR3 extends over 13 amino acids. The V end lost 5 bases, the J end lost 4 bases, and 9 bases lay between the germline ends. The DNA for the CDR3 is TGTGCCAGCAGTGAAGCTGAGTACAATGAGCAGTTCTTC. This gives the protein CASSEAEYNEQFF.

The chain carries TRBV5-6 and TRBJ1-5, with a tentative D call TRBD1 (5 bases). Germline V CDR1 and CDR2: SGHDT, YYEEEE. V was cut by 0 bases and J by 0 bases, with 16 bases left in between. This CDR3 comprises 18 residues. CDR3 coding DNA: TGTGCCAGCAGCTTGGCAGGGTTTCAGAAATATAGCAATCAGCCCCAGCATTTT. Amino acids: CASSLAGFQKYSNQPQHF.

The chain is built from TRBV6-2 or TRBV6-3 and TRBJ1-6; D may be TRBD1 (6 bases). Trimming shortened V by 0 bases and J by 14 bases, and 11 bases separated the two germline ends. Looked up from germline, CDR1 is MNHEY and CDR2 is SVGEGT. The CDR3 has 13 amino acids. In DNA form, the CDR3 reads TGTGCCAGCAGTTACTCGACAGGCGTAACCCTCCACTTT. It specifies CASSYSTGVTLHF.

This chain uses TRBV20-1 with TRBJ2-4; 9 positions agree with TRBD1. This CDR3 has 16 amino acids. J lost 4 bases, V lost 6 bases, and 13 bases had no gene match. Looked up from germline, CDR1 is DFQATT and CDR2 is SNEGSKA (reference sequence). CDR3 sequence reads: CSAIRRGQGQKNIQYF. The CDR3 DNA reads as TGCAGTGCCATACGCCGAGGACAGGGGCAAAAAAACATTCAGTACTTC.

The sample holds a few counts of this clonotype. The chain carries TRBV29-1 and TRBJ2-3; 8 bases are shared with TRBD1. There are 14 residues in the CDR3. Per the germline V gene, CDR1 is SQVTM and CDR2 is ANQGSEA. The J segment lost 3 bases and the V segment lost 3 bases, leaving 5 bases of the junction unmatched. In nucleotides, the CDR3 is TGCAGCGTTGACGCGCAGGGGGCAACAGATACGCAGTATTTT. Translation: CSVDAQGATDTQYF.

This clonotype appeared a few times. This sequence may be a read error, since a much larger clone differs from it by one base. The genes are TRBV7-2 and TRBJ2-7; 7 nucleotides align to TRBD2. V was clipped by 8 bases and J by 2 bases; unmatched bases: 6. CDR1 is SGHTA and CDR2 is FQGNSA in the germline V gene. CDR3 length: 13 residues. The chain's CDR3 is CASGRDSAYEQYF. The CDR3 DNA is TGTGCCAGCGGGAGGGACTCGGCCTACGAGCAGTACTTC.

The J gene is TRBJ2-6, the V gene TRBV5-6; 8 bases are a match to TRBD1. The CDR3 is made up of 19 amino acids. From germline, CDR1 is SGHDT and CDR2 YYEEEE. The trim removed 2 bases at V and 0 bases at J, leaving 10 bases unmatched. The CDR3 here is CASSLFVRTGRSGANVLTF. DNA for the CDR3: TGTGCCAGCAGCTTATTCGTCCGGACAGGGCGCTCTGGGGCCAACGTCCTGACTTTC.

This chain connects TRBV6-5 to TRBJ1-6; 10 positions agree with TRBD1. J gave up 9 bases and V 6 bases, and 5 bases lay outside the gene matches. This CDR3 has 14 amino acids. CDR1 and CDR2 from the germline V gene are MNHEY and SVGAGI. In nucleotides, the CDR3 is TGTGCCAGCAGCCGCGGGACAGGGGTTTCACCCCTCCACTTT. This encodes CASSRGTGVSPLHF.

The chain couples TRBV7-6 to TRBJ2-4; no clear D. The closer fit of TRBJ2-7 to the DNA end suggests the J call may be wrong. The germline V gene has CDR1 SGHVS and CDR2 FNYEAQ. The CDR3 has 16 amino acids. The CDR3 spells CASSPDRRLSPYEQYF. The CDR3 nucleotides read TGTGCCAGCAGCCCAGATCGGCGACTTTCTCCCTACGAGCAGTACTTC.

The rearrangement uses TRBV5-8 and TRBJ2-6; D possibly uses TRBD1 or TRBD2 (5 bases each). CDR1 and CDR2 (germline): SGHTS, YDEGEE. The CDR3 has 18 residues. V lost 9 bases, J lost 0 bases, and 22 bases lay in between. CDR3 amino acids: CATTGWGLSNSGANVLTF. Written as DNA, the CDR3 is TGTGCCACCACCGGGTGGGGGTTGTCGAACTCTGGGGCCAACGTCCTGACTTTC.

The V call is TRBV27, the J call TRBJ1-4, with unresolved D. Looked up from germline, CDR1 is MNHEY and CDR2 is SMNVEV (reference sequence). The V end was cut by 10 bases, the J end by 6 bases, with 12 bases between. CDR3 size: 12 residues. The CDR3 here is CATGRSDEKLFF. The CDR3 region has the DNA TGTGCCACCGGTCGGTCTGATGAAAAACTGTTTTTT.

The rearrangement joins TRBV6-2 or TRBV6-3 to TRBJ2-7; D assignment may be TRBD1 or TRBD2 (5 bases each). V shed 4 bases and J shed 7 bases, with 17 bases lying between them. The CDR3 consists of 14 residues. Germline values: CDR1 MNHEY, CDR2 SVGEGT. CDR3 DNA sequence: TGTGCCAGCAGTTCCCGGGGCCCCAATGGGGAGCAGTACTTC. This encodes CASSSRGPNGEQYF.

The chain links TRBV7-2 to TRBJ2-1; a possible D gene is TRBD2 (6 bases). V lost 2 bases and J 2 bases, leaving 10 bases between the germline ends. Germline V gene sequence: CDR1 SGHTA, CDR2 FQGNSA. This CDR3 is built from 15 residues. The CDR3 spells CASSLTRGTYNEQFF. In nucleotides, the CDR3 is TGTGCCAGCAGCTTAACGCGGGGTACCTACAATGAGCAGTTCTTC.

The chain joins TRBV7-9 to TRBJ1-2, with D unclear. Trimming removed 2 bases from V and 2 bases from J, with 9 bases in between. CDR3 size: 14 residues. Germline V gene data show CDR1 as SEHNR and CDR2 as FQNEAQ (reference sequence). CDR3 DNA: TGTGCCAGCAGCTTATCGTCCCAGAACTATGGCTACACCTTC. Translating it yields CASSLSSQNYGYTF.

V gene TRBV3-1 combines with J gene TRBJ2-1; 11 bases align to TRBD2. V gave up 3 bases and J gave up 0 bases; unmatched junction bases: 4. Germline values: CDR1 LGHDT, CDR2 YNNKEL (reference sequence). This CDR3 contains 17 residues. The DNA of the CDR3 is TGTGCCAGCAGCCATGACCTAGCGGGGGGCTCCTACAATGAGCAGTTCTTC. Its translation is CASSHDLAGGSYNEQFF.

This clonotype was detected a few times. The V gene is TRBV12-3 or TRBV12-4, the J gene TRBJ1-1; TRBD1 aligns across 7 bases. This CDR3 contains 14 residues. J gave up 2 bases and V 7 bases, and 7 bases lay outside the gene matches. The chain's CDR3 is CASNTDRANTEAFF. CDR3 in DNA: TGTGCCAGCAATACAGACAGGGCAAACACTGAAGCTTTCTTT.

CDR3 residues: CASSSPLPTEPLAKNIQYF. In nucleotides, the CDR3 is TGTGCCAGCAGCTCGCCTCTGCCTACAGAGCCCTTAGCCAAAAACATTCAGTACTTC. The rearrangement links TRBV7-2 to TRBJ2-4; D is unresolved. The CDR3 sequence is 19 residues long. V gave up 4 bases and J gave up 0 bases, with 22 bases separating them. The germline V gene encodes CDR1 SGHTA and CDR2 FQGNSA.

The genes are TRBV13 and TRBJ2-7; D is unresolved. V lost 5 bases and J 2 bases, leaving 10 bases between the germline ends. Germline lookup yields CDR1 PRHDT and CDR2 FYEKMQ (reference sequence). This CDR3 region has 13 residues. CDR3 sequence (DNA): TGTGCCAGCAGCGTCCCCGGCCCCTACGAGCAGTACTTC. It translates to CASSVPGPYEQYF.

The chain carries TRBV2 and TRBJ2-5; D is perhaps TRBD1 (5 bases). The DNA end favors TRBJ2-7, so the J call may be wrong. The length of the CDR3 is 12 residues. Per germline, CDR1 SNHLY and CDR2 FYNNEI. As DNA, the CDR3 is TGTGCCAGCAGGATAGGGGTATACGAGCAGTACTTC. This encodes CASRIGVYEQYF.

The V gene is TRBV20-1, the J gene TRBJ2-5, with no clear D. The CDR3 covers 12 residues. Trimming left V 1 base short and J 11 bases short, with 14 bases between. Germline-derived CDR1 and CDR2 are DFQATT and SNEGSKA (reference sequence). This CDR3 is CSARGSAEEQYF. Written as DNA, the CDR3 is TGCAGTGCTAGAGGGTCTGCCGAGGAGCAGTACTTC.

This clonotype was observed a few times. In DNA, the CDR3 is TGTGCCAGCAGCCCGTCTCGAGCGGGAGGTGGCTCCTACGAGCAGTACTTC. Amino acids: CASSPSRAGGGSYEQYF. This chain uses TRBV14 with TRBJ2-7, with TRBD2 matching 9 bases. The CDR3 spans 17 residues. Unmatched junction bases numbered 10, after V lost 4 bases and J lost 0 bases. The germline V gene encodes CDR1 SGHDN and CDR2 FVKESK. The variable domain in full, completed from reference TRBV14 and TRBJ2-7, reads EAGVTQFPSHSVIEKGQTVTLRCDPISGHDNLYWYRRVMGKEIKFLLHFVKESKQDESGMPNNRFLAERTGGTYSTLKVQPAELEDSGVYFCASSPSRAGGGSYEQYFGPGTRLTVT.

This rearrangement joins TRBV7-9 to TRBJ2-1; either TRBD1 or TRBD2 may fit D (6 bases each). CDR3 size: 15 residues. Trimming left V 5 bases short and J 1 base short, with 12 bases between. Germline lookup yields CDR1 SEHNR and CDR2 FQNEAQ (reference sequence). The CDR3 protein is CASSPEGVSYNEQFF. The CDR3, as DNA: TGTGCCAGCAGCCCGGAGGGGGTTTCCTACAATGAGCAGTTCTTC.

This chain uses TRBV7-9 with TRBJ1-2; weak D call: TRBD1 (5 bases). The CDR3 is made up of 14 amino acids. The germline gives CDR1 SEHNR, CDR2 FQNEAQ (reference sequence). Deletions cut 7 bases from V and 7 bases from J, with 19 bases between. The CDR3 DNA reads TGTGCCAGCACCCTCCTCATCCAGGGTGTTGGCTACACCTTC. Translating it yields CASTLLIQGVGYTF.

Notes on this clonotype: Germline and junction disagree at one end, which may indicate a read error. The chain uses TRBV11-1 and TRBJ2-3; 9 nucleotides line up with TRBD1. This CDR3 is 15 amino acids long. Per the germline V gene, CDR1 is SGHAT and CDR2 is FQDESV (reference sequence). This CDR3 reads CASSSNRGQSDAQYF. The DNA of the CDR3 is TGTGCCAGCAGCTCGAACAGGGGGCAATCAGATGCGCAGTATTTT.